The clone carrying this T cell receptor (beta chain) was counted ten times or more. The CDR3 extends over 13 amino acids. Trimming cost V 6 bases and J 6 bases, with 12 bases left between them. The data were obtained in a study of human T cells and chemical hapten exposure. TCRdb fed the RACE reads into MiXCR, producing one record per CDR3 protein. Of roughly 380,000 distinct CDR3 sequences in the sample, about 4.4% are singletons; the top ten hold 2% to 2.5%. Noted time point: patch test 1, 2 weeks after DPC sensitization. Treatment described: therapeutic diphenylcyclopropenone sensitization with weekly scalp DPC.

The specimen was whole blood, collected in connection with sensitization to the hapten diphenylcyclopropenone (DPC). The chain joins TRBV12-3 or TRBV12-4 to TRBJ1-5; D is ambiguous. The clonotype comes from a woman between 50 and 59 years old with alopecia areata. Some clones in this sample may be carry-over from other donors' samples. The CDR3 bases are TGTGCCAGCAGCCCCCTAATGGGTCAGCCCCAGCATTTT. Translation gives CASSPLMGQPQHF.